This entry features one TCR beta chain sequence. Its target is not known. The CDR3 totals 16 residues. V shed 5 bases and J 8 bases; nucleotides not matched to a gene: 15. Germline-derived CDR1 and CDR2 are MDHEN and SYDVKM. The data are from a study of T cell responses to AZD1222 COVID-19 vaccine. Study context: Analysis merged second doses at about 4 or about 12 weeks.

Libraries were prepared by immunoSEQ multiplex PCR; TCRdb keeps only in-frame clonotypes and omits some of them. The sample gives roughly 100,000 clones, roughly 88% of which show up once; about 4.8% is in the top ten. Overall study findings and caveats: Spike was spanned by vaccine-associated CD4 TCRs, which were dominant at 160-218 and 743-854.

This chain links TRBV28 with TRBJ1-2; 9 bases match TRBD1. The material was peripheral blood, obtained on day 0 of AZD1222 vaccination. The clonotype was recovered from an adult in good health. CDR3 loop: CASSASGQGHIGGYTF. The DNA for the CDR3 is TGTGCCAGCAGTGCCTCGGGACAGGGACATATCGGGGGCTACACCTTC.